The 14 T cell receptor beta chains listed next were all sequenced from one sample in a study of a mutant IDH1 vaccine in newly diagnosed glioma. Libraries were prepared by immunoSEQ multiplex PCR; TCRdb keeps only in-frame clonotypes and omits some of them. The sample records around 94,000 clones, roughly 90% being singletons. Their recognized antigens are unknown. Time point meaning: week 47, end of study. What each vaccine dose contained was 300 ug of mutant IDH1 20-mer peptide, accompanied by topical imiquimod. The sequenced sample was PBMCs, obtained from a glioma patient whose treatment included an IDH1 peptide vaccine. These receptor sequences come from a woman aged 50 to 60 with glioma.

This rearrangement joins TRBV11-2 to TRBJ1-3, with D tentatively TRBD1 (6 bases). The CDR3 consists of 18 residues. Per germline, CDR1 SGHAT and CDR2 FQNNGV. Trimming took off 5 bases at V and 1 base at J, with 21 bases between the two ends. In nucleotides, the CDR3 is TGTGCCAGCAGCCCCCTCCCGGGTTACAGGGAATCTGGAAACACCATATATTTT. Protein product: CASSPLPGYRESGNTIYF.

The rearrangement uses TRBV5-6 and TRBJ1-3; D remains ambiguous. V lost 4 bases, J lost 4 bases, and 12 bases lay in between. CDR1 is SGHDT and CDR2 is YYEEEE in the germline V gene. This CDR3 comprises 14 residues. CDR3 sequence: CASSPTTGGNTIYF. Here the CDR3 DNA reads TGTGCCAGCAGCCCAACTACCGGGGGAAACACCATATATTTT.

The V and J genes are TRBV9 and TRBJ2-1, with D unclear. V was shortened by 0 bases and J by 0 bases, with 7 bases between the two germline ends. The germline V gene encodes CDR1 SGDLS and CDR2 YYNGEE. This CDR3 spans 15 amino acids. The CDR3 sequence is CASSVGTSSYNEQFF. CDR3 DNA: TGTGCCAGCAGCGTAGGGACCAGCTCCTACAATGAGCAGTTCTTC.

V and J are TRBV5-4 and TRBJ2-1; no clear D gene. V was trimmed by 2 bases and J by 8 bases, leaving 11 bases between them. The CDR3 runs 13 residues. Germline V gene lookup returns CDR1 SGHNT and CDR2 YYREEE (reference sequence). The CDR3 DNA follows: TGTGCCAGCAGCTTTCAAGGGATAGATGAGCAGTTCTTC. The encoded protein is CASSFQGIDEQFF.

This clone was detected only once. CDR3 nucleotide sequence: TGTGCCAGCAGGAACAGGGGGAGAGAAAAACTGTTTTTT. This sequence encodes CASRNRGREKLFF. The chain joins TRBV28 to TRBJ1-4; TRBD1 matches at 8 bases. V trimming: 6 bases; J trimming: 8 bases; junction bases outside the gene matches: 5. This CDR3 has 13 residues. Germline CDR1 MDHEN, CDR2 SYDVKM.

This sequence joins TRBV28 and TRBJ2-3, with TRBD2 identical over 15 bases. V shed 2 bases, J shed 10 bases, and the junction held 16 bases outside the gene matches. Germline CDR1 and CDR2: MDHEN and SYDVKM. CDR3 length: 19 amino acids. The CDR3 DNA follows: TGTGCCAGCAGTTTACCCTCGGACAGCGGACTAGCGGGAGGGGACGCGCAGTATTTT. It is translated as CASSLPSDSGLAGGDAQYF. The full variable domain, with the rest looked up from reference TRBV28 and TRBJ2-3, is DVKVTQSSRYLVKRTGEKVFLECVQDMDHENMFWYRQDPGLGLRLIYFSYDVKMKEKGDIPEGYSVSREKKERFSLILESASTNQTSMYLCASSLPSDSGLAGGDAQYFGPGTRLTVL.

The chain uses TRBV28 and TRBJ2-7, with D perhaps matching TRBD2 (6 bases). CDR3 length: 12 residues. The V end was cut by 6 bases, the J end by 6 bases, with 12 bases between. The germline CDR1 and CDR2 sequences are MDHEN and SYDVKM. This chain's CDR3 is CASRLAGREQYF. In DNA, the CDR3 is TGTGCCAGCAGACTGGCGGGGCGCGAGCAGTACTTC.

The V gene is TRBV19, the J gene TRBJ2-6, with TRBD1 matching 9 bases. Germline CDR1 LNHDA, CDR2 SQIVND (reference sequence). The CDR3 spans 15 residues. J lost 4 bases, V lost 11 bases, and 9 bases had no gene match. The CDR3 DNA reads as TGTGCCGGCCACAGGGGGCGCCCAGGGGCCAACGTCCTGACTTTC. Translation gives CAGHRGRPGANVLTF.

The genes are TRBV28 and TRBJ1-2, with 9 bases that match TRBD1. The trim removed 5 bases at V and 8 bases at J, leaving 9 bases unmatched. Germline V gene sequence: CDR1 MDHEN, CDR2 SYDVKM. The CDR3 consists of 14 residues. In nucleotides, the CDR3 is TGTGCCAGCAGTCTCCCAGGACAGGGGCGAGGCTACACCTTC. As protein: CASSLPGQGRGYTF.

The chain joins TRBV5-4 to TRBJ1-1, with D possibly matching TRBD1 (6 bases). The germline CDR1 and CDR2 sequences are SGHNT and YYREEE (reference sequence). Trimming shortened V by 4 bases and J by 3 bases, and 19 bases separated the two germline ends. The CDR3 covers 16 residues. CDR3 protein: CASSPPGAVGDTEAFF. For the CDR3, the DNA is TGTGCCAGCAGCCCTCCGGGGGCTGTAGGGGACACTGAAGCTTTCTTT.

The chain is built from TRBV10-1 and TRBJ1-5; D possibly corresponds to TRBD1 (5 bases). In germline, CDR1 is WNHNN, CDR2 SYGVQD (reference sequence). V was clipped by 1 base and J by 9 bases, with 13 bases between them. The CDR3 is 14 residues long. This CDR3 reads CASSEYRQSGPQHF. The CDR3 DNA sequence: TGCGCCAGCAGTGAGTACAGGCAAAGCGGGCCCCAGCATTTT.

This chain connects TRBV4-1 to TRBJ2-5, with 8 bases lining up with TRBD1. The germline V gene has CDR1 MGHRA and CDR2 YSYEKL. The CDR3 is 16 residues long. The J segment lost 4 bases and the V segment lost 4 bases, leaving 11 bases of the junction unmatched. In DNA, the CDR3 is TGCGCCAGCAGCCTGAGGACAGGGAATATGAGAGAGACCCAGTACTTC. It encodes CASSLRTGNMRETQYF.

CDR3 in amino acids: CASSFPSAIGANEQFF. In nucleotides, the CDR3 is TGTGCCAGCAGTTTCCCAAGTGCCATCGGGGCCAATGAGCAGTTCTTC. V is TRBV28 and J is TRBJ2-1, with D perhaps TRBD1 or TRBD2 (5 bases each). Germline values: CDR1 MDHEN, CDR2 SYDVKM. Between the trimmed V and J ends, which lost 3 bases and 6 bases, there was a span of 18 bases. The CDR3 extends over 16 amino acids. The complete variable domain, with remaining parts taken from reference TRBV28 and TRBJ2-1, reads DVKVTQSSRYLVKRTGEKVFLECVQDMDHENMFWYRQDPGLGLRLIYFSYDVKMKEKGDIPEGYSVSREKKERFSLILESASTNQTSMYLCASSFPSAIGANEQFFGPGTRLTVL.

This rearrangement joins TRBV5-6 to TRBJ2-7, with 8 bases fitting TRBD1. J was trimmed by 5 bases and V by 0 bases; bases with no gene match: 4. Germline loops: CDR1 SGHDT, CDR2 YYEEEE. The CDR3 spans 14 residues. The CDR3 loop is CASSLVDRAHEQYF. In DNA, the CDR3 is TGTGCCAGCAGCTTGGTGGACAGGGCCCACGAGCAGTACTTC.